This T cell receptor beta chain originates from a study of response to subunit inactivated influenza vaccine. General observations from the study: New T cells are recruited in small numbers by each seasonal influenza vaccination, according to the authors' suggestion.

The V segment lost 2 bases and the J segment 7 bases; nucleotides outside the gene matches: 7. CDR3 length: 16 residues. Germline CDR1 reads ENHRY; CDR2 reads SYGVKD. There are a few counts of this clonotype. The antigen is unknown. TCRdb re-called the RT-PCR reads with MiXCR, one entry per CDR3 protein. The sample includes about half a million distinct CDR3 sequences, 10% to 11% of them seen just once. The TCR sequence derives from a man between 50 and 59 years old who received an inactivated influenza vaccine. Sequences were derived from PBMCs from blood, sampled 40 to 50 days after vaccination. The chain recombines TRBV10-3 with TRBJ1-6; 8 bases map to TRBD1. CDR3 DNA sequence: TGTGCCATCAGTGAGAAGGGACAGGTTGGGAATTCACCCCTCCACTTT. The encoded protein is CAISEKGQVGNSPLHF.